This TCR beta chain was documented in a study of immune heterogeneity within non-small cell lung tumors. Trimming cost V 4 bases and J 7 bases, with 11 bases left between them. CDR3 length: 12 amino acids. Germline V gene data show CDR1 as SNHLY and CDR2 as FYNNEI. Overall study findings and caveats: High-frequency T-cell receptor beta clonotypes differed largely between individual patients.

Bulk tumor genomic DNA served as template, at around 580 ng per sample. While surgery was under way, several biopsies spaced far apart were taken per primary tumor. Undergoing curative surgery were patients whose non-small cell lung cancer was untreated and newly diagnosed. By proportion, this clonotype is medium-sized. The target antigen is unknown. TCR beta CDR3 was amplified by multiplex PCR using 32 V and 13 J primers. MiXCR was run by TCRdb on the multiplex PCR reads, yielding one entry per CDR3 protein. The sample shows about 3,300 distinct CDR3 sequences, around half of them seen only once. The V and J genes are TRBV2 and TRBJ2-7, with D unresolved. The clonotype comes from a man between 60 and 70 years old with non-small cell lung cancer. The sequenced sample consisted of lung tumor tissue. The CDR3 here is CASSVITNEQYF. DNA for the CDR3: TGTGCCAGCAGTGTTATCACTAATGAGCAGTACTTC.